Below are 14 T cell receptor beta chains sequenced from a single sample in a study of blood T cell repertoires in COVID-19. Data came from immunoSEQ multiplex PCR; TCRdb stores just in-frame clones and leaves some out. This sample has some 200,000 clones, with 88% found just once. Sequencing was done on a sample of peripheral blood. These receptor sequences come from a man in his 70s with acute or convalescent COVID-19.

This sequence joins TRBV18 and TRBJ1-1, with 7 bases identical to TRBD1. The V segment lost 2 bases and the J segment 5 bases; nucleotides outside the gene matches: 8. This CDR3 spans 15 amino acids. Per the germline V gene, CDR1 is KGHSH and CDR2 is LQKENI. The CDR3 DNA sequence: TGTGCCAGCTCACCAGACAGGGTTGTGGAGACTGAAGCTTTCTTT. Translating gives CASSPDRVVETEAFF. Full variable domain (outside the CDR3, taken from reference TRBV18 and TRBJ1-1): NAGVMQNPRHLVRRRGQEARLRCSPMKGHSHVYWYRQLPEEGLKFMVYLQKENIIDESGMPKERFSAEFPKEGPSILRIQQVVRGDSAAYFCASSPDRVVETEAFFGQGTRLTVV.

The chain couples TRBV7-9 to TRBJ2-7; the D is unclear. The CDR3 extends over 13 amino acids. Trimming removed 8 bases at V and 0 bases at J, with 11 bases between. The germline V gene encodes CDR1 SEHNR and CDR2 FQNEAQ (reference sequence). The CDR3 DNA reads as TGTGCCAGCCGTGGGCTTAGCTCCTACGAGCAGTACTTC. The encoded protein is CASRGLSSYEQYF.

The rearrangement joins TRBV18 to TRBJ2-7; TRBD1 agrees at 7 bases. Germline-derived CDR1 and CDR2 are KGHSH and LQKENI. The CDR3 has 14 amino acids. J gave up 2 bases and V 3 bases, and 4 bases lay outside the gene matches. CDR3 sequence: CASSPDRPAYEQYF. In DNA, the CDR3 is TGTGCCAGCTCACCGGACAGGCCAGCCTACGAGCAGTACTTC.

This sequence joins TRBV5-1 and TRBJ1-1; possibly TRBD1 for D (6 bases). This CDR3 is built from 14 residues. Trimming left V 4 bases short and J 4 bases short, with 14 bases between. Germline CDR1 reads SGHRS; CDR2 reads YFSETQ. This CDR3 is CASSLDSLGTEAFF. The CDR3 DNA is TGCGCCAGCAGCCTGGACAGCCTCGGCACTGAAGCTTTCTTT. The entire variable domain, with the rest obtained from reference TRBV5-1 and TRBJ1-1, is as follows: KAGVTQTPRYLIKTRGQQVTLSCSPISGHRSVSWYQQTPGQGLQFLFEYFSETQRNKGNFPGRFSGRQFSNSRSEMNVSTLELGDSALYLCASSLDSLGTEAFFGQGTRLTVV.

V usage is TRBV7-8 and J usage is TRBJ1-2; TRBD1 is a possible D gene (6 bases). Germline CDR1 is SGHVS and CDR2 is FQNEAQ. The CDR3 contains 15 residues. Trimming pared 1 base from V and 4 bases from J, leaving 13 bases between. CDR3 sequence (DNA): TGTGCCAGCAGCTTAGGGGCAGGGGCTACCTATGGCTACACCTTC. Protein sequence: CASSLGAGATYGYTF.

The chain joins TRBV11-2 to TRBJ2-5, with a tentative D call TRBD1 (6 bases). Trimming took off 5 bases at V and 5 bases at J, with 18 bases between the two ends. Germline values: CDR1 SGHAT, CDR2 FQNNGV. The CDR3 length is 15 residues. CDR3 nucleotides: TGTGCCAGCAGCCTTGGACAGCTTATGAGGGAGACCCAGTACTTC. Residues: CASSLGQLMRETQYF.

The chain joins TRBV5-1 to TRBJ1-4, with a weak D call TRBD1 (6 bases). Germline CDR1 is SGHRS and CDR2 is YFSETQ. The CDR3 sequence is 15 residues long. Trimming left V 0 bases short and J 5 bases short, with 11 bases between. The CDR3 bases are TGCGCCAGCAGCTTGGCTGGACAGCAAAATGAAAAACTGTTTTTT. This encodes CASSLAGQQNEKLFF.

The rearrangement links TRBV6-6 to TRBJ1-5; TRBD1 is a possible D gene (6 bases). Trimming pared 5 bases from V and 2 bases from J, leaving 22 bases between. CDR1 is MNHNY and CDR2 is SVGAGI in the germline V gene (reference sequence). There are 18 residues in the CDR3. CDR3 DNA sequence: TGTGCCAGCAGTCCGTCGCGAGGTTGGGGGCTCGGCAATCAGCCCCAGCATTTT. This encodes CASSPSRGWGLGNQPQHF.

The chain uses TRBV5-1 and TRBJ2-7; 7 nucleotides line up with TRBD1. Germline CDR1 is SGHRS and CDR2 is YFSETQ. Trimming at V came to 2 bases and at J to 2 bases, leaving 7 bases not matched to a gene. The CDR3 extends over 15 amino acids. The CDR3 region is CASSLFPGQTYEQYF. The CDR3 coding sequence is TGCGCCAGCAGCTTATTTCCGGGACAGACCTACGAGCAGTACTTC. The variable domain in full, with the rest retrieved from reference TRBV5-1 and TRBJ2-7, is KAGVTQTPRYLIKTRGQQVTLSCSPISGHRSVSWYQQTPGQGLQFLFEYFSETQRNKGNFPGRFSGRQFSNSRSEMNVSTLELGDSALYLCASSLFPGQTYEQYFGPGTRLTVT.

J is TRBJ1-2 and V is TRBV28; D is possibly TRBD1 (5 bases). CDR3 length: 14 residues. The germline V and J ends were trimmed by 2 bases and 6 bases, with 13 bases remaining between them. Germline CDR1 MDHEN, CDR2 SYDVKM. CDR3 sequence: CASSLAGEWDGYTF. The CDR3, as DNA: TGTGCCAGCAGTTTAGCGGGGGAGTGGGATGGCTACACCTTC.

The J gene is TRBJ2-3, the V gene TRBV7-2; TRBD1 is a possible D gene (6 bases). Looked up from germline, CDR1 is SGHTA and CDR2 is FQGNSA. CDR3 length equals 12 residues. The V gene lost 5 bases and the J gene lost 9 bases, with 12 bases spanning the gap. CDR3 DNA: TGTGCCAGCAGCCCGAACAGGGAAACGCAGTATTTT. It encodes CASSPNRETQYF.

The chain carries TRBV9 and TRBJ1-2; D may be TRBD1 (6 bases). Trimming took 3 bases from V and 3 from J, leaving 15 bases between them. The germline gives CDR1 SGDLS, CDR2 YYNGEE. The CDR3 is 15 residues long. CDR3 residues: CASSGGTRGDYGYTF. The CDR3 nucleotides are TGTGCCAGCAGCGGAGGGACACGGGGAGACTATGGCTACACCTTC.

V is TRBV3-1 (or the pseudogene TRBV3-2) and J is TRBJ1-1; TRBD1 matches 8 bases. The V gene end was trimmed by 3 bases and the J gene end by 8 bases; junction bases not matched to a gene: 2. Germline CDR1 and CDR2: LGHDT and YNNKEL (reference sequence). The CDR3 has 12 amino acids. This CDR3 reads CASSHGQGEAFF. CDR3 in DNA: TGTGCCAGCAGCCATGGACAGGGAGAAGCTTTCTTT.

This clone showed up just once. The chain carries TRBV5-4 and TRBJ2-6; 9 bases fit TRBD1. This CDR3 has 18 amino acids. Per the germline V gene, CDR1 is SGHNT and CDR2 is YYREEE (reference sequence). Germline trimming cut 1 base from V and 5 bases from J; bases unmatched to any gene: 10. The CDR3 reads CASSLSGTGIRRANVLTF. CDR3 nucleotides: TGTGCCAGCAGCTTGTCCGGGACAGGGATTCGGAGGGCCAACGTCCTGACTTTC.